This TCR beta chain appears in the sequencing data of a study of shared T cell receptors in the human thymus. J gave up 7 bases and V 0 bases, and 11 bases lay outside the gene matches. Per germline, CDR1 SGHDT and CDR2 YYEEEE. The CDR3 has 16 amino acids. Clones were sequenced by immunoSEQ multiplex PCR, and TCRdb holds only the in-frame ones, with some missing. The table lists about 380,000 clones, about 95% of them singletons. V gene TRBV5-6 combines with J gene TRBJ2-3, with 7 bases that match TRBD2. The specimen was thymocytes. This TCR derives from a human donor. Here the CDR3 DNA reads TGTGCCAGCAGCTTGGCTATCCGCGGGAGCGGGAATACGCAGTATTTT. Translating gives CASSLAIRGSGNTQYF.